Presented here are 8 T cell receptor beta chains from one specimen sequenced in a study of T cells after posttransplantation cyclophosphamide. The method was immunoSEQ multiplex PCR; TCRdb's version includes in-frame clones alone and lacks a portion of them. The sample includes tens of thousands of clones, none of them occurring once. The source material was PBMCs. Receptors originate from a man aged 45-65 years in good health, CMV-negative, and a related stem cell transplant donor.

This clone has a count of ten or more. The chain combines TRBV11-3 with TRBJ2-3, with D unclear. The CDR3 spans 13 residues. The V gene's germline CDR1 is SGHNT and CDR2 YENEEA. V was shortened by 2 bases and J by 2 bases, with 5 bases between the two germline ends. The CDR3 sequence is CASSLRFTDTQYF. The CDR3 DNA reads as TGTGCCAGCAGCTTACGGTTCACAGATACGCAGTATTTT. Together with reference TRBV11-3 and TRBJ2-3, the CDR3 gives the full variable domain: EAGVVQSPRYKIIEKKQPVAFWCNPISGHNTLYWYLQNLGQGPELLIRYENEEAVDDSQLPKDRFSAERLKGVDSTLKIQPAELGDSAVYLCASSLRFTDTQYFGPGTRLTVL.

This clone showed up many times. The V gene is TRBV29-1, the J gene TRBJ1-3, with no clear D. CDR3 length: 14 residues. CDR1 and CDR2 (germline): SQVTM, ANQGSEA. The V gene lost 3 bases and the J gene lost 0 bases, with 9 bases spanning the gap. The CDR3, as DNA: TGCAGCGTTGACAAACAGATCTCTGGAAACACCATATATTTT. It yields the protein CSVDKQISGNTIYF.

This clone has just a few counts. The genes are TRBV15 and TRBJ2-5; 10 bases align to TRBD2. The J call is doubtful: the DNA matches TRBJ2-7 better. The CDR3 length is 15 residues. Germline lookup yields CDR1 LNHNV and CDR2 YYDKDF (reference sequence). This chain's CDR3 is CATSSDPSGSGEQYF. The CDR3 DNA follows: TGTGCCACCAGCAGTGATCCTAGCGGGAGTGGCGAGCAGTACTTC.

In its sample, this clone was seen many times. This sequence joins TRBV13 and TRBJ2-6, with D possibly being TRBD1 (5 bases). The germline V gene encodes CDR1 PRHDT and CDR2 FYEKMQ (reference sequence). Trimming removed 5 bases from V and 0 bases from J, with 17 bases in between. The CDR3 is 18 residues long. CDR3 sequence reads: CASSPPLRQISGANVLTF. CDR3 bases: TGTGCCAGCAGCCCCCCCCTAAGACAGATCTCTGGGGCCAACGTCCTGACTTTC.

This clone was detected many times. DNA of the CDR3: TGTGCCAGCAGTCGCGGACAGGGAAGAGAGACCCAGTACTTC. Translation: CASSRGQGRETQYF. The chain joins TRBV6-6 to TRBJ2-5; 8 bases align to TRBD1. The CDR3 is 14 residues long. J was trimmed by 4 bases and V by 5 bases; bases with no gene match: 6. Germline assignment: CDR1 MNHNY and CDR2 SVGAGI (reference sequence).

In this sample, this clone turned up many times. The gene calls are TRBV7-8 and TRBJ2-2; no clear D gene. Per the germline V gene, CDR1 is SGHVS and CDR2 is FQNEAQ. Trimming left V 5 bases short and J 2 bases short, with 9 bases between. The CDR3 sequence is 14 residues long. CDR3 nucleotide sequence: TGTGCCAGCAGCACGCGACAAAACACCGGGGAGCTGTTTTTT. It yields the protein CASSTRQNTGELFF.

This clone came up many times. V and J are TRBV6-1 and TRBJ2-7; perhaps TRBD1 as D (5 bases). CDR3 length equals 13 residues. Per germline, CDR1 MNHNS and CDR2 SASEGT. CDR3 in amino acids: CSSRQGFVVAQYF. The CDR3 region has the DNA TGTAGCTCCCGGCAGGGATTTGTTGTTGCGCAGTACTTC.

This clone was seen at least ten times. This chain links TRBV30 with TRBJ2-3; tentative D call: TRBD2 (5 bases). Germline CDR1 reads GTSNPN; CDR2 reads SVGIG (reference sequence). The CDR3 spans 13 residues. Trimming left V 3 bases short and J 0 bases short, with 7 bases between. The CDR3 reads CAWSGISTDTQYF. The CDR3 DNA reads TGTGCCTGGAGCGGGATCAGCACAGATACGCAGTATTTT.